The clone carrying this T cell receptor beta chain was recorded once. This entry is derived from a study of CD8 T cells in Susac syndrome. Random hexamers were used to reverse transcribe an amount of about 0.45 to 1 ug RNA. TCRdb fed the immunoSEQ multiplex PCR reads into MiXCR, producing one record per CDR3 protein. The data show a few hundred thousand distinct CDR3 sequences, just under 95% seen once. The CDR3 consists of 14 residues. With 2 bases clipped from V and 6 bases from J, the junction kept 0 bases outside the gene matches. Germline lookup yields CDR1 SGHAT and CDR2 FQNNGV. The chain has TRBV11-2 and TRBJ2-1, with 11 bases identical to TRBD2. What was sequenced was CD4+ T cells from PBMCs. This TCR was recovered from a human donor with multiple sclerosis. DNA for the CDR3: TGTGCCAGCAGCTTACTAGCGGGGGGCAATGAGCAGTTCTTC. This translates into CASSLLAGGNEQFF.